The subject of this entry is one T cell receptor beta chain. Per the germline V gene, CDR1 is SGHKS and CDR2 is YYEKEE (reference sequence). After removal of 6 bases from V and 2 bases from J, the junction contained 6 bases not matched to a gene. The CDR3 loop spans 14 amino acids. Profiling relied on immunoSEQ multiplex PCR, and the TCRdb table lists in-frame clones only, not all of them. The repertoire holds around 15,000 clones, with approximately 58% as singletons. Documented treatment: treatment-naive control, cytoreductive nephrectomy. The record originates from a study of radiation and T cells in renal cell carcinoma.

The chain links TRBV5-5 to TRBJ2-7, with 9 bases fitting TRBD1. This clonotype was obtained from a man aged 40-50 years with renal cell carcinoma. The sequences come from tumor tissue, collected from a patient whose treatment was nephrectomy without radiotherapy. The CDR3 DNA is TGTGCCAGCATCCCGGGACAGGGAGCCTACGAGCAGTACTTC. It translates to CASIPGQGAYEQYF. Filled out from reference TRBV5-5 and TRBJ2-7, the complete variable domain reads DAGVTQSPTHLIKTRGQQVTLRCSPISGHKSVSWYQQVLGQGPQFIFQYYEKEERGRGNFPDRFSARQFPNYSSELNVNALLLGDSALYLCASIPGQGAYEQYFGPGTRLTVT.